The 27 T cell receptor beta chains below all came from one sample that was sequenced in a study of blood T cell repertoires in COVID-19. The assay was immunoSEQ multiplex PCR, and TCRdb's table has in-frame clones only and misses some. The sample shows roughly 83,000 clones, about 84% of them seen only once. Specimen: peripheral blood. The receptors were gathered from a middle-aged man with active COVID-19.

J is TRBJ1-2 and V is TRBV4-3, with 7 bases fitting TRBD1. V lost 4 bases to trimming and J lost 2 bases; unmatched junction nucleotides: 7. This CDR3 is built from 15 residues. Germline CDR1 reads LGHNA; CDR2 reads YSLEER. As DNA, the CDR3 is TGCGCCAGCAGCCCTACGAGGGGGCCGAACTATGGCTACACCTTC. Encoded protein: CASSPTRGPNYGYTF.

V and J are TRBV7-2 and TRBJ1-4; TRBD1 matches at 9 bases. With V trimmed by 6 bases and J by 2 bases, 4 bases remained unmatched. Germline CDR1 is SGHTA and CDR2 is FQGNSA. The CDR3 is 15 residues long. The CDR3 sequence: CASSLDRGTNEKLFF. The CDR3 DNA sequence: TGTGCCAGCAGTCTAGACAGGGGGACTAATGAAAAACTGTTTTTT.

The chain carries TRBV28 and TRBJ1-2; 7 positions match TRBD1. The length of the CDR3 is 16 residues. Germline V gene lookup returns CDR1 MDHEN and CDR2 SYDVKM. Losses at the gene ends were 6 bases for V and 3 bases for J; bases not matched to a gene: 13. DNA for the CDR3: TGTGCCAGCAGCCCGTTGACAACCGGGACAGACTATGGCTACACCTTC. Residues: CASSPLTTGTDYGYTF.

The V call is TRBV2, the J call TRBJ2-3, with 7 bases lining up with TRBD1. Germline V CDR1 and CDR2: SNHLY, FYNNEI. Trimming at V came to 7 bases and at J to 1 base, leaving 2 bases not matched to a gene. This CDR3 has 13 amino acids. The CDR3, as DNA: TGTGCCAGCAATGACAGGGGCACAGATACGCAGTATTTT. This sequence encodes CASNDRGTDTQYF.

The chain has TRBV18 and TRBJ1-1; 8 bases map to TRBD1. V gave up 8 bases and J gave up 5 bases; unmatched junction bases: 7. CDR1 is KGHSH, CDR2 LQKENI, per germline. The CDR3 is made up of 13 amino acids. The CDR3 DNA reads TGTGCCAGCCAAGACAGGGGTTTAACTGAAGCTTTCTTT. Its protein product is CASQDRGLTEAFF.

The chain joins TRBV14 to TRBJ1-3; no reliable D call. The CDR3 loop spans 16 amino acids. In germline, CDR1 is SGHDN, CDR2 FVKESK. Trimming removed 2 bases from V and 2 bases from J, with 13 bases in between. The CDR3 protein is CASSQQSPGTGNTIYF. The CDR3 DNA follows: TGTGCCAGCAGCCAACAGTCTCCAGGTACTGGAAACACCATATATTTT.

The gene calls are TRBV10-3 and TRBJ1-1, with a tentative D call TRBD1 (5 bases). Germline V gene lookup returns CDR1 ENHRY and CDR2 SYGVKD. The CDR3 runs to 13 residues. Trimming stripped 5 bases from V and 4 bases from J, with 11 bases between. The CDR3 here is CAISSQARTEAFF. CDR3 nucleotide sequence: TGTGCCATCAGTTCACAGGCCCGCACTGAAGCTTTCTTT.

J is TRBJ1-2 and V is TRBV19; the D is unclear. Germline CDR1 and CDR2: LNHDA and SQIVND (reference sequence). Trimming took 5 bases from V and 2 from J, leaving 9 bases between them. The CDR3 contains 13 residues. The CDR3 loop is CASSPNRNYGYTF. The CDR3 DNA is TGTGCCAGTAGTCCAAACAGAAACTATGGCTACACCTTC.

This chain links TRBV28 with TRBJ2-7; tentative D call: TRBD1 (6 bases). Per the germline V gene, CDR1 is MDHEN and CDR2 is SYDVKM. The CDR3 sequence is 17 residues long. Trimming took off 2 bases at V and 2 bases at J, with 19 bases between the two ends. The CDR3 is CASSLGQRPFTPYEQYF. The CDR3 DNA follows: TGTGCCAGCAGTTTAGGACAGCGACCCTTTACCCCCTACGAGCAGTACTTC.

This chain connects TRBV11-3 to TRBJ2-1, with TRBD2 identical over 7 bases. Germline V gene sequence: CDR1 SGHNT, CDR2 YENEEA. The CDR3 loop spans 14 amino acids. Losses at the gene ends were 5 bases for V and 4 bases for J; bases not matched to a gene: 5. In nucleotides, the CDR3 is TGTGCCAGCAGCCAGCTGGGGGGGTACAATGAGCAGTTCTTC. Translated: CASSQLGGYNEQFF.

The chain joins TRBV29-1 to TRBJ1-5; D gene uncertain. The CDR3 is 13 amino acids. The germline V and J ends were trimmed by 0 bases and 7 bases, with 10 bases remaining between them. CDR1 is SQVTM, CDR2 ANQGSEA, per germline. The CDR3: CSVEEGIGQPQHF. The DNA of the CDR3 is TGCAGCGTTGAAGAGGGTATCGGGCAGCCCCAGCATTTT.

The chain is built from TRBV4-1 and TRBJ1-1; D perhaps matches TRBD1 (5 bases). CDR3 length equals 14 residues. Germline CDR1 is MGHRA and CDR2 is YSYEKL. Trimming took 1 base from V and 1 from J, leaving 7 bases between them. The CDR3 DNA follows: TGCGCCAGCAGCCAAGTGGGGGGGAACACTGAAGCTTTCTTT. It encodes CASSQVGGNTEAFF.

The chain is built from TRBV19 and TRBJ2-1, with D possibly matching TRBD2 (6 bases). Between the trimmed V and J ends, which lost 3 bases and 3 bases, there was a span of 21 bases. Looked up from germline, CDR1 is LNHDA and CDR2 is SQIVND (reference sequence). The CDR3 runs 18 residues. CDR3 sequence (DNA): TGTGCCAGTAGTATGGAGGGGTATTCGGGCGGAATCTACAATGAGCAGTTCTTC. Translation: CASSMEGYSGGIYNEQFF.

This rearrangement joins TRBV5-6 to TRBJ2-1; 11 bases match TRBD2. Trimming took 4 bases from V and 7 from J; bases not matched to a gene: 7. Germline lookup yields CDR1 SGHDT and CDR2 YYEEEE. CDR3 length: 15 residues. The CDR3 region has the DNA TGTGCCAGCAGCGATAGCGGGAGGGCAGGGAATGAGCAGTTCTTC. Amino acid sequence: CASSDSGRAGNEQFF.

The chain carries TRBV12-3 or TRBV12-4 and TRBJ2-2, with D uncertain. The CDR3 length is 13 residues. V lost 2 bases and J 4 bases, leaving 5 bases between the germline ends. The CDR3 here is CASSLQITGELFF. CDR3 sequence (DNA): TGTGCCAGCAGTTTACAGATCACCGGGGAGCTGTTTTTT.

This clone occurred once. The chain recombines TRBV18 with TRBJ2-5; 9 bases align to TRBD1. CDR3 size: 14 residues. V lost 3 bases and J lost 1; bases outside the gene matches: 0. CDR1 and CDR2 (germline): KGHSH, LQKENI. The CDR3 sequence: CASSPGQGQETQYF. The CDR3 coding sequence is TGTGCCAGCTCACCGGGACAGGGCCAAGAGACCCAGTACTTC.

V and J are TRBV4-3 and TRBJ1-1, with D unclear. Germline CDR1 is LGHNA and CDR2 is YSLEER. V lost 0 bases and J 3 bases, leaving 20 bases between the germline ends. There are 18 residues in the CDR3. CDR3 amino acids: CASSQERRYDGRYTEAFF. Written as DNA, the CDR3 is TGCGCCAGCAGCCAAGAAAGACGATACGATGGGAGATACACTGAAGCTTTCTTT.

The chain joins TRBV19 to TRBJ2-1, with 9 bases that match TRBD2. The CDR3 extends over 15 amino acids. Germline V lookup: CDR1 LNHDA, CDR2 SQIVND (reference sequence). Trimming removed 1 base from V and 9 bases from J; junction bases left unmatched: 7. The CDR3 DNA reads TGTGCCAGTAGTATAGTGGCGGGAGGGCTCAGTGAGCAGTTCTTC. Translation: CASSIVAGGLSEQFF.

The CDR3 is CASSLRAGRTTEAFF. DNA of the CDR3: TGTGCCAGCAGTTTAAGAGCGGGGCGGACCACTGAAGCTTTCTTT. The chain is built from TRBV27 and TRBJ1-1; D might be TRBD1 (5 bases). With 2 bases removed from V and 4 bases from J, the gap between germline ends came to 14 bases. Looked up from germline, CDR1 is MNHEY and CDR2 is SMNVEV (reference sequence). This CDR3 contains 15 residues.

The chain recombines TRBV27 with TRBJ1-1; 7 bases map to TRBD1. Losses at the gene ends were 8 bases for V and 4 bases for J; bases not matched to a gene: 4. Germline values: CDR1 MNHEY, CDR2 SMNVEV (reference sequence). The CDR3 is 12 amino acids. The CDR3 region is CASYQGGTEAFF. The CDR3 DNA is TGTGCCAGCTATCAGGGGGGCACTGAAGCTTTCTTT.

V and J are TRBV3-1 (or the pseudogene TRBV3-2) and TRBJ1-5; no firm D call. Germline lookup yields CDR1 LGHDT and CDR2 YNNKEL (reference sequence). Trimming took 2 bases from V and 4 from J, leaving 6 bases between them. The CDR3 loop spans 13 amino acids. The CDR3, as DNA: TGTGCCAGCAGCCAAAACAGAAATCAGCCCCAGCATTTT. Amino acids: CASSQNRNQPQHF.

Here the CDR3 reads CASSPTHGGAVQYF. The CDR3 coding sequence is TGTGCCAGCAGCCCCACCCACGGGGGGGCTGTGCAGTACTTC. This chain uses TRBV7-7 with TRBJ2-7; 8 bases map to TRBD2. Trimming removed 5 bases from V and 9 bases from J; junction bases left unmatched: 12. The CDR3 covers 14 residues. Germline V gene sequence: CDR1 SSHAT, CDR2 FNYEAQ (reference sequence).

CDR3 in DNA: TGTGCCAGCAGCTTGGGACAGGGTGCCGAGCAGTACTTC. The encoded protein is CASSLGQGAEQYF. V is TRBV5-8 and J is TRBJ2-7, with 7 bases that match TRBD1. The CDR3 sequence is 13 residues long. Germline lookup yields CDR1 SGHTS and CDR2 YDEGEE. The V gene end was trimmed by 0 bases and the J gene end by 6 bases; junction bases not matched to a gene: 3.

The chain employs TRBV7-2 and TRBJ2-7, with TRBD2 identical over 7 bases. CDR1 is SGHTA and CDR2 is FQGNSA in the germline V gene. The CDR3 length is 14 residues. Trimming at V came to 0 bases and at J to 2 bases, leaving 1 base not matched to a gene. This CDR3 reads CASSLAAGAYEQYF. The CDR3 DNA reads as TGTGCCAGCAGCTTAGCGGCGGGGGCCTACGAGCAGTACTTC.

This clone rates as medium-sized (0.01 to 0.1%). Germline is not matched at one junction end, which may reflect a read error. This chain joins TRBV6-5 and TRBJ2-2; 9 bases align to TRBD2. Germline V gene data show CDR1 as MNHEY and CDR2 as SVGAGI. CDR3 length: 16 residues. CDR3 bases: TGTGCCAGCAGTTACTCGCCTAGCGGGAACGCCGGGGAGCTGTTTTTT. It is translated as CASSYSPSGNAGELFF.

The chain couples TRBV7-3 to TRBJ2-2, with TRBD2 matching over 8 bases. The CDR3 length is 16 residues. The J segment lost 4 bases and the V segment lost 1 base, leaving 5 bases of the junction unmatched. Per the germline V gene, CDR1 is SGHTA and CDR2 is FQGTGA. The CDR3 here is CASSLNLAGGTGELFF. In DNA, the CDR3 is TGTGCCAGCAGCTTAAACCTAGCGGGCGGCACCGGGGAGCTGTTTTTT.

This clone has only one observation. The chain employs TRBV11-2 and TRBJ2-7; D perhaps matches TRBD2 (5 bases). With 5 bases removed from V and 7 bases from J, the gap between germline ends came to 18 bases. There are 14 residues in the CDR3. Germline V CDR1 and CDR2: SGHAT, FQNNGV. The CDR3 bases are TGTGCCAGCAGCGTAGCCGGACTTGCTGGGGAGCAGTACTTC. It is translated as CASSVAGLAGEQYF.